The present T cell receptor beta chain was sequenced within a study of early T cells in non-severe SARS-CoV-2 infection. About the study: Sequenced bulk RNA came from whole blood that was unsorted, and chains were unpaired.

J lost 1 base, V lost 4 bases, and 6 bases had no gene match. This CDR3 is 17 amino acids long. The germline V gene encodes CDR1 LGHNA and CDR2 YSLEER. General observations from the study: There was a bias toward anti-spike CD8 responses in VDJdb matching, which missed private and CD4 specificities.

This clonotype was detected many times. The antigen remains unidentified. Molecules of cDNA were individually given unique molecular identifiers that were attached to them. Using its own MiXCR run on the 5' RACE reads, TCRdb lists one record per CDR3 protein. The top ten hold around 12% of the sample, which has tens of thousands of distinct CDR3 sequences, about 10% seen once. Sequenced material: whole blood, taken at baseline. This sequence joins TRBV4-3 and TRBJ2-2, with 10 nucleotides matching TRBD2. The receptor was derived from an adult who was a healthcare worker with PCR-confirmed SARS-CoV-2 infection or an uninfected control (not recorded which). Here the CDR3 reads CASSPVPSGGNTGELFF. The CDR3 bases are TGCGCCAGCAGCCCAGTTCCTAGCGGGGGGAACACCGGGGAGCTGTTTTTT.